The clone carrying this T cell receptor (beta chain) was observed a single time. Its antigen remains unidentified. This CDR3 contains 14 residues. The V and J ends lost 3 bases and 0 bases respectively, with 9 bases between them. Germline lookup yields CDR1 SGHAT and CDR2 FQDESV (reference sequence). A quantitative 5'-RACE method, one with molecular barcodes, was used to make TCR beta libraries. MiXCR was run by TCRdb on the 5' RACE reads, yielding one entry per CDR3 protein. The data contain around 440,000 distinct CDR3 sequences, about a sixth of them singletons. The data are from a study of CD8 T cells in ankylosing spondylitis. The study, taken as a whole, reports: Ankylosing spondylitis blood seemed to carry a telltale TCR beta motif made of several highly homologous variants. A subset of motif variants has previously been described in the synovial fluid and blood of reactive arthritis. Clones tied to disease were said to be significantly enriched in matched ankylosing spondylitis synovial fluid.

The sequencing sample was made of blood, either unsorted or a sorted T cell fraction (not recorded which). The chain employs TRBV11-1 and TRBJ2-7, with D possibly matching TRBD2 (6 bases). The sequence derives from a male donor with ankylosing spondylitis. The CDR3 loop is CASSLHGSSYEQYF. As DNA, the CDR3 is TGTGCCAGCAGCTTGCACGGGAGCTCCTACGAGCAGTACTTC.